The entry that follows covers one TCR beta chain sequence. What it binds is unknown. The source of the sample is a study of OX40 agonist ivuxolimab in advanced cancers. For the study at large: Patients took ivuxolimab, an agonistic anti-OX40 (CD134) antibody. Three partial responders included one hepatocellular carcinoma patient and two cutaneous melanoma patients. Whole-study findings and limits: On average, CD8+ T cells showed a greater number of expanded clones than CD4+.

This CDR3 is built from 15 residues. Germline loops: CDR1 SGHRS, CDR2 YFSETQ. The V gene end was trimmed by 4 bases and the J gene end by 5 bases; junction bases not matched to a gene: 11. Sequencing was performed with immunoSEQ multiplex PCR; in TCRdb, only in-frame clones are kept and a portion is missing. Here the sample spans more than 55,000 clones, around 87% being singletons. Exclusion applied to patients with autoimmune disease history or systemic immunosuppression. The material was CD4+ or CD8+ T cells sorted from blood, obtained in a trial of the OX40 agonist ivuxolimab. The chain has TRBV5-1 and TRBJ2-5, with 7 bases lining up with TRBD1. The clonotype comes from an adult with an advanced solid tumor such as melanoma, head and neck, liver or kidney cancer. The CDR3 region is CASSPGRGLAETQYF. In DNA, the CDR3 is TGCGCCAGCAGCCCTGGCAGGGGGTTAGCGGAGACCCAGTACTTC. The full variable domain, in which reference TRBV5-1 and TRBJ2-5 provide the parts outside the CDR3, is KAGVTQTPRYLIKTRGQQVTLSCSPISGHRSVSWYQQTPGQGLQFLFEYFSETQRNKGNFPGRFSGRQFSNSRSEMNVSTLELGDSALYLCASSPGRGLAETQYFGPGTRLLVL.